These T cell receptor beta chains were read from a single sample in a study of CD8+ T cells in alopecia areata. Some clones are missing from TCRdb's copy, which holds only in-frame ones; the method was immunoSEQ multiplex PCR. The sample shows more than 100,000 clones, 70% to 90% of them seen only once. This material consisted of CD8+ T cells sorted from blood, taken around week 30, from a patient treated with tofacitinib. These receptors all come from a human donor with alopecia areata. Both conserved end residues are part of each CDR3. Fields, in order: D gene, J gene, V gene, clone size, CDR3 protein, CDR3 DNA. A D gene is named only where the DNA matches it firmly. Only part of the rows carry a size: once, few, many, or a class if the clone is expanded.

d_gene: TRBD2; j_gene: TRBJ2-1; v_gene: TRBV5-8; abundance: -; CDR3aa: CASHAAGYNEQFF; CDR3nt: TGTGCCAGTCACGCAGCGGGGTACAATGAGCAGTTCTTC
d_gene: -; j_gene: TRBJ2-3; v_gene: TRBV5-4; abundance: -; CDR3aa: CASSLADSTDTQYF; CDR3nt: TGTGCCAGCAGCTTGGCGGACAGCACAGATACGCAGTATTTT
d_gene: TRBD1; j_gene: TRBJ1-1; v_gene: TRBV5-4; abundance: -; CDR3aa: CASSLEPTGTGAEAFF; CDR3nt: TGTGCCAGCAGCCTGGAGCCGACAGGGACTGGGGCTGAAGCTTTCTTT
d_gene: -; j_gene: TRBJ1-5; v_gene: TRBV27; abundance: -; CDR3aa: CASSFGQHNQPQHF; CDR3nt: TGTGCCAGCAGTTTCGGCCAACACAATCAGCCCCAGCATTTT
d_gene: TRBD1; j_gene: TRBJ2-3; v_gene: TRBV25-1; abundance: -; CDR3aa: CASQQGASTDTQYF; CDR3nt: TGTGCCAGCCAGCAGGGGGCCAGCACAGATACGCAGTATTTT
d_gene: -; j_gene: TRBJ2-3; v_gene: TRBV25-1; abundance: -; CDR3aa: CASSLRTDTQYF; CDR3nt: TGTGCCAGCAGCCTCCGAACAGATACGCAGTATTTT
d_gene: TRBD2; j_gene: TRBJ2-5; v_gene: TRBV29-1; abundance: once; CDR3aa: CSVAGLALGETQYF; CDR3nt: TGCAGCGTCGCGGGACTAGCGCTTGGGGAGACCCAGTACTTC
d_gene: -; j_gene: TRBJ1-2; v_gene: TRBV4-1; abundance: -; CDR3aa: CASSPLEDANYGYTF; CDR3nt: TGCGCCAGCAGCCCCCTAGAGGACGCTAACTATGGCTACACCTTC
d_gene: -; j_gene: TRBJ1-1; v_gene: TRBV12-5; abundance: -; CDR3aa: CASSGPGGNTEAFF; CDR3nt: TGTGCTAGCTCTGGACCCGGAGGGAACACTGAAGCTTTCTTT
d_gene: -; j_gene: TRBJ1-2; v_gene: TRBV6-6; abundance: -; CDR3aa: CASSSGPVNYGYTF; CDR3nt: TGTGCCAGCAGCTCCGGGCCGGTTAACTATGGCTACACCTTC
d_gene: TRBD2; j_gene: TRBJ2-3; v_gene: TRBV9; abundance: once; CDR3aa: CASSPTGGSTDTQYF; CDR3nt: TGTGCCAGCAGCCCCACCGGGGGGAGCACAGATACGCAGTATTTT
d_gene: TRBD2; j_gene: TRBJ2-1; v_gene: TRBV5-1; abundance: -; CDR3aa: CASRPAGGQNEQFF; CDR3nt: TGCGCCAGCAGGCCAGCGGGAGGGCAGAATGAGCAGTTCTTC
d_gene: -; j_gene: TRBJ1-1; v_gene: TRBV28; abundance: -; CDR3aa: CASRGLRAEAFF; CDR3nt: TGTGCCAGCAGGGGCCTTCGGGCTGAAGCTTTCTTT
d_gene: -; j_gene: TRBJ1-3; v_gene: TRBV7-9; abundance: -; CDR3aa: CASSLGGFGNTIYF; CDR3nt: TGTGCCAGCAGCTTAGGAGGGTTCGGAAACACCATATATTTT
d_gene: -; j_gene: TRBJ2-5; v_gene: TRBV27; abundance: -; CDR3aa: CASSPPAGIETQYF; CDR3nt: TGTGCCAGCAGTCCCCCGGCAGGGATTGAGACCCAGTACTTC
d_gene: TRBD2; j_gene: TRBJ2-3; v_gene: TRBV29-1; abundance: -; CDR3aa: CSVRTSGAYTQYF; CDR3nt: TGCAGCGTCAGGACTAGCGGGGCCTATACGCAGTATTTT